A selection of T cell receptor beta chains follows, all from one sample in a study of blood T cell repertoires in COVID-19. Method: immunoSEQ multiplex PCR; TCRdb's copy keeps in-frame clones and lacks some. The sample consists of 84,000 or so clones, 65% to 85% of them appearing once. The sample was peripheral blood. These receptors were collected from a man between 65 and 85 years old with acute or convalescent COVID-19. CDR3s include the opening cysteine and the closing phenylalanine or tryptophan. The D gene is left open where the match is weak. Rows may omit the clone size; those that give it use once, few, many or a size class.

V gene: TRBV15; CDR3 length: 16; J gene: TRBJ2-1; clone size: NA; D gene: NA; CDR3 protein: CATSKSEAPAGNEQFF; CDR3 DNA: TGTGCCACCAGCAAATCCGAGGCCCCCGCCGGCAATGAGCAGTTCTTC
V gene: TRBV11-3; CDR3 length: 13; J gene: TRBJ2-5; clone size: NA; D gene: NA; CDR3 protein: CASSLEGGETQYF; CDR3 DNA: TGTGCCAGCAGCTTAGAGGGAGGAGAGACCCAGTACTTC
V gene: TRBV5-5; CDR3 length: 15; J gene: TRBJ2-5; clone size: NA; D gene: TRBD2; CDR3 protein: CASSPLAGRQETQYF; CDR3 DNA: TGTGCCAGCAGTCCTCTAGCGGGGAGGCAGGAGACCCAGTACTTC
V gene: TRBV23-1; CDR3 length: 17; J gene: TRBJ1-4; clone size: NA; D gene: TRBD1; CDR3 protein: CASSPGQGRREEEKLFF; CDR3 DNA: TGCGCCAGCAGTCCGGGACAGGGGCGCCGGGAGGAGGAAAAACTGTTTTTT
V gene: TRBV5-1; CDR3 length: 17; J gene: TRBJ2-5; clone size: NA; D gene: TRBD2; CDR3 protein: CASSLAALAGGQETQYF; CDR3 DNA: TGCGCCAGCAGCTTGGCCGCGCTAGCGGGGGGGCAAGAGACCCAGTACTTC
V gene: TRBV29-1; CDR3 length: 13; J gene: TRBJ1-1; clone size: NA; D gene: NA; CDR3 protein: CSCLQAINTEAFF; CDR3 DNA: TGCAGCTGCCTTCAGGCCATAAACACTGAAGCTTTCTTT
V gene: TRBV5-1; CDR3 length: 16; J gene: TRBJ2-7; clone size: NA; D gene: NA; CDR3 protein: CASSLADSYNLYEQYF; CDR3 DNA: TGCGCCAGCAGCTTGGCTGACAGCTACAACCTCTACGAGCAGTACTTC
V gene: TRBV18; CDR3 length: 17; J gene: TRBJ1-4; clone size: NA; D gene: TRBD1; CDR3 protein: CASSTGTGASTNEKLFF; CDR3 DNA: TGTGCCAGCTCGACCGGGACAGGGGCATCAACTAATGAAAAACTGTTTTTT
V gene: TRBV15; CDR3 length: 13; J gene: TRBJ1-4; clone size: NA; D gene: NA; CDR3 protein: CATSRGLRQKLFF; CDR3 DNA: TGTGCCACCAGCAGGGGACTCCGTCAAAAACTGTTTTTT
V gene: TRBV5-1; CDR3 length: 15; J gene: TRBJ1-4; clone size: NA; D gene: TRBD1; CDR3 protein: CASSNGQDRGEKLFF; CDR3 DNA: TGCGCCAGCAGCAATGGTCAGGACAGGGGTGAAAAACTGTTTTTT
V gene: TRBV4-1; CDR3 length: 17; J gene: TRBJ2-1; clone size: NA; D gene: NA; CDR3 protein: CASSQGVRRGVNNEQFF; CDR3 DNA: TGCGCCAGCAGCCAGGGGGTCCGGCGCGGGGTAAACAATGAGCAGTTCTTC
V gene: TRBV18; CDR3 length: 15; J gene: TRBJ1-2; clone size: NA; D gene: NA; CDR3 protein: CASSTKTDPYYGYTF; CDR3 DNA: TGTGCCAGCTCAACAAAGACAGATCCCTACTATGGCTACACCTTC
V gene: TRBV27; CDR3 length: 15; J gene: TRBJ2-7; clone size: NA; D gene: NA; CDR3 protein: CASSPTGTGTYEQYF; CDR3 DNA: TGTGCCAGCAGCCCTACCGGGACTGGTACCTACGAGCAGTACTTC
V gene: TRBV3-1/TRBV3-2; CDR3 length: 16; J gene: TRBJ1-6; clone size: once; D gene: TRBD1; CDR3 protein: CASSHPPGTGDSPLHF; CDR3 DNA: TGTGCCAGCAGCCATCCTCCCGGGACAGGGGATTCACCCCTCCACTTT
V gene: TRBV9; CDR3 length: 13; J gene: TRBJ2-1; clone size: NA; D gene: NA; CDR3 protein: CASSVVHTGAQFF; CDR3 DNA: TGTGCCAGCAGCGTAGTGCACACTGGGGCTCAGTTCTTC
V gene: TRBV6-5; CDR3 length: 13; J gene: TRBJ1-2; clone size: NA; D gene: NA; CDR3 protein: CASSQGSRYGYTF; CDR3 DNA: TGTGCCAGCAGTCAGGGGTCTCGCTATGGCTACACCTTC
V gene: TRBV7-8; CDR3 length: 14; J gene: TRBJ1-2; clone size: once; D gene: NA; CDR3 protein: CASSLGDVGYGYTF; CDR3 DNA: TGTGCCAGCAGCTTGGGCGACGTGGGCTATGGCTACACCTTC
V gene: TRBV18; CDR3 length: 15; J gene: TRBJ1-6; clone size: NA; D gene: NA; CDR3 protein: CASSPGKGYNSPLHF; CDR3 DNA: TGTGCCAGCTCACCGGGAAAGGGGTATAATTCACCCCTCCACTTT
V gene: TRBV29-1; CDR3 length: 14; J gene: TRBJ2-5; clone size: many; D gene: NA; CDR3 protein: CSVFGGNLGETQYF; CDR3 DNA: TGCAGCGTTTTTGGGGGGAATCTGGGAGAGACCCAGTACTTC
V gene: TRBV11-2; CDR3 length: 17; J gene: TRBJ2-2; clone size: NA; D gene: TRBD2; CDR3 protein: CASRSLSGGKNTGELFF; CDR3 DNA: TGTGCCAGCAGGTCCTTGAGCGGGGGGAAGAACACCGGGGAGCTGTTTTTT
V gene: TRBV28; CDR3 length: 15; J gene: TRBJ2-1; clone size: NA; D gene: TRBD2; CDR3 protein: CASSLVAGGLNEQFF; CDR3 DNA: TGTGCCAGCAGTTTAGTAGCGGGGGGACTCAATGAGCAGTTCTTC
V gene: TRBV28; CDR3 length: 11; J gene: TRBJ1-2; clone size: NA; D gene: NA; CDR3 protein: CASSLQLGYTF; CDR3 DNA: TGTGCCAGCAGCCTTCAACTGGGCTACACCTTC
V gene: TRBV3-1/TRBV3-2; CDR3 length: 15; J gene: TRBJ2-6; clone size: NA; D gene: NA; CDR3 protein: CASSQSGSGANVLTF; CDR3 DNA: TGTGCCAGCAGCCAATCGGGTTCAGGGGCCAACGTCCTGACTTTC
V gene: TRBV4-2; CDR3 length: 17; J gene: TRBJ2-3; clone size: NA; D gene: TRBD2; CDR3 protein: CASSQDLAGGNTDTQYF; CDR3 DNA: TGTGCCAGCAGCCAAGATCTAGCGGGGGGCAACACAGATACGCAGTATTTT
V gene: TRBV9; CDR3 length: 15; J gene: TRBJ1-6; clone size: NA; D gene: TRBD1; CDR3 protein: CASSGGQGYNSPLHF; CDR3 DNA: TGTGCCAGCAGCGGGGGACAGGGTTATAATTCACCCCTCCACTTT
V gene: TRBV7-3; CDR3 length: 15; J gene: TRBJ1-1; clone size: NA; D gene: NA; CDR3 protein: CASSPQARTRTEAFF; CDR3 DNA: TGTGCCAGCAGCCCCCAAGCCCGCACGAGGACTGAAGCTTTCTTT
V gene: TRBV11-2; CDR3 length: 12; J gene: TRBJ2-1; clone size: NA; D gene: NA; CDR3 protein: CASSLESGEQFF; CDR3 DNA: TGTGCCAGCAGCTTAGAGTCCGGGGAGCAGTTCTTC
V gene: TRBV6-1; CDR3 length: 15; J gene: TRBJ2-5; clone size: NA; D gene: NA; CDR3 protein: CASSDTWRTGTRGDF; CDR3 DNA: TGTGCCAGCAGTGATACTTGGAGGACAGGTACCCGCGGGGACTTC
V gene: TRBV10-3; CDR3 length: 14; J gene: TRBJ2-1; clone size: NA; D gene: TRBD2; CDR3 protein: CAISEAGGSNEQFF; CDR3 DNA: TGTGCCATCAGTGAGGCGGGGGGAAGCAATGAGCAGTTCTTC
V gene: TRBV2; CDR3 length: 12; J gene: TRBJ2-7; clone size: NA; D gene: NA; CDR3 protein: CASRTDSYEQYF; CDR3 DNA: TGTGCCAGCAGAACCGACAGCTACGAGCAGTACTTC
V gene: TRBV29-1; CDR3 length: 12; J gene: TRBJ1-2; clone size: NA; D gene: TRBD1; CDR3 protein: CSVARQGDGYTF; CDR3 DNA: TGCAGCGTTGCCAGACAGGGGGACGGCTACACCTTC
V gene: TRBV18; CDR3 length: 15; J gene: TRBJ2-1; clone size: NA; D gene: TRBD2; CDR3 protein: CASSPLLAGGDEQFF; CDR3 DNA: TGTGCCAGCTCACCACTGCTAGCGGGGGGCGATGAGCAGTTCTTC
V gene: TRBV29-1; CDR3 length: 15; J gene: TRBJ1-1; clone size: NA; D gene: NA; CDR3 protein: CSVEDPSRSGTEAFF; CDR3 DNA: TGCAGCGTTGAAGATCCATCTCGTTCGGGTACTGAAGCTTTCTTT
V gene: TRBV7-2; CDR3 length: 16; J gene: TRBJ2-2; clone size: NA; D gene: TRBD2; CDR3 protein: CASSHRAGGFTGELFF; CDR3 DNA: TGTGCCAGCAGCCACCGGGCGGGGGGGTTTACCGGGGAGCTGTTTTTT
V gene: TRBV15; CDR3 length: 12; J gene: TRBJ1-2; clone size: once; D gene: NA; CDR3 protein: CATSRDKNGYTF; CDR3 DNA: TGTGCCACCAGCAGGGACAAAAATGGCTACACCTTC
V gene: TRBV2; CDR3 length: 14; J gene: TRBJ1-2; clone size: few; D gene: TRBD1; CDR3 protein: CASSSGTGTSGYTF; CDR3 DNA: TGTGCCAGCTCCTCCGGGACAGGGACAAGTGGCTACACCTTC
V gene: TRBV25-1; CDR3 length: 13; J gene: TRBJ1-2; clone size: few; D gene: NA; CDR3 protein: CASSEWGVSGYTF; CDR3 DNA: TGTGCCAGCAGTGAATGGGGGGTTAGTGGCTACACCTTC
V gene: TRBV5-1; CDR3 length: 12; J gene: TRBJ2-3; clone size: NA; D gene: NA; CDR3 protein: CASSLEPDTQYF; CDR3 DNA: TGCGCCAGCAGCTTGGAGCCAGATACGCAGTATTTT
V gene: TRBV7-2; CDR3 length: 11; J gene: TRBJ1-6; clone size: NA; D gene: NA; CDR3 protein: CASSLNSPLHF; CDR3 DNA: TGTGCCAGCAGCCTTAATTCACCCCTCCACTTT
V gene: TRBV6-5; CDR3 length: 14; J gene: TRBJ1-2; clone size: NA; D gene: NA; CDR3 protein: CASSSGGGGYGYTF; CDR3 DNA: TGTGCCAGCAGTTCGGGAGGCGGGGGCTATGGCTACACCTTC
V gene: TRBV7-6; CDR3 length: 16; J gene: TRBJ2-1; clone size: NA; D gene: TRBD2; CDR3 protein: CASRPYPGGLYNEQFF; CDR3 DNA: TGTGCCAGCCGCCCCTACCCGGGGGGGCTTTACAATGAGCAGTTCTTC
V gene: TRBV4-1; CDR3 length: 13; J gene: TRBJ1-1; clone size: once; D gene: NA; CDR3 protein: CASSRGQNTEAFF; CDR3 DNA: TGCGCCAGCAGCCGGGGACAGAACACTGAAGCTTTCTTT
V gene: TRBV7-8; CDR3 length: 14; J gene: TRBJ1-5; clone size: NA; D gene: NA; CDR3 protein: CASSLLDTNQPQHF; CDR3 DNA: TGTGCCAGCAGCTTATTGGACACAAATCAGCCCCAGCATTTT
V gene: TRBV5-4; CDR3 length: 15; J gene: TRBJ1-6; clone size: NA; D gene: TRBD1; CDR3 protein: CASSPGQGYNSPLHF; CDR3 DNA: TGTGCCAGCAGCCCGGGACAGGGATATAATTCACCCCTCCACTTT
V gene: TRBV6-5; CDR3 length: 12; J gene: TRBJ2-1; clone size: NA; D gene: NA; CDR3 protein: CASSSNYNEQFF; CDR3 DNA: TGTGCCAGCAGTTCTAATTACAATGAGCAGTTCTTC
V gene: TRBV2; CDR3 length: 14; J gene: TRBJ2-3; clone size: NA; D gene: NA; CDR3 protein: CASRPRGATDTQYF; CDR3 DNA: TGTGCCAGCAGACCCCGGGGGGCCACAGATACGCAGTATTTT
V gene: TRBV4-1; CDR3 length: 15; J gene: TRBJ1-4; clone size: NA; D gene: NA; CDR3 protein: CASSPLPGNSEKLFF; CDR3 DNA: TGCGCCAGCAGCCCCCTCCCAGGGAACAGTGAAAAACTGTTTTTT
V gene: TRBV3-1/TRBV3-2; CDR3 length: 14; J gene: TRBJ1-1; clone size: few; D gene: NA; CDR3 protein: CASSDGGQNTEAFF; CDR3 DNA: TGTGCCAGCAGCGATGGGGGCCAGAACACTGAAGCTTTCTTT
V gene: TRBV28; CDR3 length: 16; J gene: TRBJ1-5; clone size: once; D gene: NA; CDR3 protein: CASSPPPGKRTQPQHF; CDR3 DNA: TGTGCCAGCAGTCCTCCTCCAGGGAAAAGGACTCAGCCCCAGCATTTT
V gene: TRBV7-9; CDR3 length: 16; J gene: TRBJ2-3; clone size: NA; D gene: TRBD2; CDR3 protein: CASRRTSGGAGDTQYF; CDR3 DNA: TGTGCCAGCAGACGGACTAGCGGGGGGGCAGGAGATACGCAGTATTTT
V gene: TRBV5-1; CDR3 length: 13; J gene: TRBJ2-1; clone size: NA; D gene: NA; CDR3 protein: CASTGVGYNEQFF; CDR3 DNA: TGCGCCAGTACAGGCGTAGGGTACAATGAGCAGTTCTTC
V gene: TRBV5-5; CDR3 length: 17; J gene: TRBJ1-6; clone size: NA; D gene: TRBD1; CDR3 protein: CASSGGQISSYNSPLHF; CDR3 DNA: TGTGCCAGCAGCGGGGGACAGATTAGCTCCTATAATTCACCCCTCCACTTT
V gene: TRBV11-2; CDR3 length: 15; J gene: TRBJ1-6; clone size: NA; D gene: NA; CDR3 protein: CASSLSGGTHSPLHF; CDR3 DNA: TGTGCCAGCAGCTTATCCGGGGGGACTCATTCACCCCTCCACTTT